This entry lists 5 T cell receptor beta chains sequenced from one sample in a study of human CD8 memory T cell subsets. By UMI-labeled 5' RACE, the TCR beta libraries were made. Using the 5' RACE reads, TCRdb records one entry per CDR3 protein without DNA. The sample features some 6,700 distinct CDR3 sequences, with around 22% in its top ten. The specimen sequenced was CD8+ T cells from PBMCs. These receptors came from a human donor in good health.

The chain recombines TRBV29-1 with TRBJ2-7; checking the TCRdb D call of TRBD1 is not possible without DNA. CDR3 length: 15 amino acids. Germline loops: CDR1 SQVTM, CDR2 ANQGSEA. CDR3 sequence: CSVERDRGFSYEQYF.

The CDR3: CSVEVPGPHQETQYF. The chain uses TRBV29-1 and TRBJ2-5; TCRdb lists TRBD1, though no DNA is available to test this call. Germline values: CDR1 SQVTM, CDR2 ANQGSEA. The CDR3 is 15 residues long. The whole variable domain, filled in from reference TRBV29-1 and TRBJ2-5, reads SAVISQKPSRDICQRGTSLTIQCQVDSQVTMMFWYRQQPGQSLTLIATANQGSEATYESGFVIDKFPISRPNLTFSTLTVSNMSPEDSSIYLCSVEVPGPHQETQYFGPGTRLLVL.

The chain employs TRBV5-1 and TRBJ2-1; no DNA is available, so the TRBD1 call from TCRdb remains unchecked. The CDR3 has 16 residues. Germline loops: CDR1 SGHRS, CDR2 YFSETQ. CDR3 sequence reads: CASSLGGGSSYNEQFF.

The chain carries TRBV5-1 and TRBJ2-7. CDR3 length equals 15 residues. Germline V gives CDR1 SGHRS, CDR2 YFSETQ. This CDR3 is CASSFIAGGTYEQYF.

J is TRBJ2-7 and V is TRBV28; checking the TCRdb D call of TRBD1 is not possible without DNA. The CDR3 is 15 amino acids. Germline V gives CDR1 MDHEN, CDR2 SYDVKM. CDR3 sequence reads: CASSPTGGYTYEQYF.